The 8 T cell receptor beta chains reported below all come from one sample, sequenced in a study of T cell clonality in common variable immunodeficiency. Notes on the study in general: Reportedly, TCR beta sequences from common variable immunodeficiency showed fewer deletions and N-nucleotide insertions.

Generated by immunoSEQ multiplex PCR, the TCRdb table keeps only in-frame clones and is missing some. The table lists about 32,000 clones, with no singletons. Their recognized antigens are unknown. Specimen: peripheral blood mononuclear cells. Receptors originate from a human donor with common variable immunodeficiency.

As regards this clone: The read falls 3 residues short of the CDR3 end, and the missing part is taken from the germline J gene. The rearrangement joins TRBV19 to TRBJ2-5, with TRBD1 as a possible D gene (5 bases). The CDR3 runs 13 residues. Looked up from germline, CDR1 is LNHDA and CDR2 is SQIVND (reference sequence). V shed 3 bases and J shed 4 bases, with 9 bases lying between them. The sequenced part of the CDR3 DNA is TGTGCCAGTAGTATGTTAGGGGCAGAGACC. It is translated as CASSMLGAET. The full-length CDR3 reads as CASSMLGAETQYF.

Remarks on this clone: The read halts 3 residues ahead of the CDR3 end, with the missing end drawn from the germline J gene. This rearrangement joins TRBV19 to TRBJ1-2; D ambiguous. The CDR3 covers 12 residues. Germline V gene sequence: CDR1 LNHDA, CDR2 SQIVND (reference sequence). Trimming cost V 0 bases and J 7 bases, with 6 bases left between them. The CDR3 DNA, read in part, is TGTGCCAGTAGTATAGAACTGTTTGGC. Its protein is CASSIELFG. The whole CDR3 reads CASSIELFGYTF.

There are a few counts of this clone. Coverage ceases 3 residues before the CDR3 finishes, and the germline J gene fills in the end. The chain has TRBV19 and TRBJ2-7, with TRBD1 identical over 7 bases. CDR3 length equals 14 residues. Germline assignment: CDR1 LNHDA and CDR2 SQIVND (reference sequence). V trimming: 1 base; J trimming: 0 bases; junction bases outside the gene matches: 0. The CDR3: CASSIGDSSYEQYF. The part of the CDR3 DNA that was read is TGTGCCAGTAGTATAGGGGACAGCTCCTACGAG.

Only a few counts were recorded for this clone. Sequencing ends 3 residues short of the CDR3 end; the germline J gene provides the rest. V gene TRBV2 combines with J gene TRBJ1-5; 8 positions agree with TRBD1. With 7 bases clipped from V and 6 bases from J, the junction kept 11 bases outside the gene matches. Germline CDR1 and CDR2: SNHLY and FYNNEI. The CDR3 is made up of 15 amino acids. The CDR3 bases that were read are TGTGCCAGCAAGGGTCAGGGGGCGCCATCTCAGCCC. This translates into CASKGQGAPSQP. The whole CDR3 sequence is CASKGQGAPSQPQHF.

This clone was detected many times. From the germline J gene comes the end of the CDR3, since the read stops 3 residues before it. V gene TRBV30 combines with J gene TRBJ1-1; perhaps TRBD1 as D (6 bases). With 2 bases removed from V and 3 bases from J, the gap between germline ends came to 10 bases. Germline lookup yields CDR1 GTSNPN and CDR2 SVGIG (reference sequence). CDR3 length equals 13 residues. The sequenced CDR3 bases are TGTGCCTGGAGTAGCAGGGGAGACACTGAA. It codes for CAWSSRGDTE. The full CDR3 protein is CAWSSRGDTEAFF.

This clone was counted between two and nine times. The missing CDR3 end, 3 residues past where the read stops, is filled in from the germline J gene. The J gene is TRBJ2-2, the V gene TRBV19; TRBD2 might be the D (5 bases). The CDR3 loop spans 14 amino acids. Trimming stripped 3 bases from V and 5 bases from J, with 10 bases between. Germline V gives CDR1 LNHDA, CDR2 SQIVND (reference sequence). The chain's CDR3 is CASSIGLWTGELFF. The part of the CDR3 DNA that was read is TGTGCCAGTAGTATCGGACTGTGGACCGGGGAG.

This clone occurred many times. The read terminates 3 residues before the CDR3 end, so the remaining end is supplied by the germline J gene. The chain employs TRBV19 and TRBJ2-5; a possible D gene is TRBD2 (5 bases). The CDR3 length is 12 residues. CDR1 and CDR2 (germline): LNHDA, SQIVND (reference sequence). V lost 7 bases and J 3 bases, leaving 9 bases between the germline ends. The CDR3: CASKSGEETQYF. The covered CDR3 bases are TGTGCCAGTAAAAGCGGTGAAGAGACC.

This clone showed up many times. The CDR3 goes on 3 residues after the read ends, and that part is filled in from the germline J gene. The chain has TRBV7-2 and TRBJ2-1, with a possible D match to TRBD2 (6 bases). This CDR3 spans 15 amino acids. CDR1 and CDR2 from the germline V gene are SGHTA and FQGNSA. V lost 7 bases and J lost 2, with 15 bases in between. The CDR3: CASTYEAGPYNEQFF. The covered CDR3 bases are TGTGCCAGCACTTATGAGGCGGGGCCCTACAATGAG.